The 13 T cell receptor beta chains presented below share a single source sample, sequenced in a study of shared clonotypes between healthy human individuals. Sequenced by immunoSEQ multiplex PCR; TCRdb stores in-frame clones only, minus some. The profile shows approximately 620,000 clones, around 97% of them singletons. The source material was naive CD4+ T cells sorted from blood. Subset specified: CD45RA+ positively selected. The receptors were sampled from a woman aged 25 to 45 in good health.

This chain joins TRBV5-1 and TRBJ2-7; D is possibly TRBD1 or TRBD2 (5 bases each). Germline assignment: CDR1 SGHRS and CDR2 YFSETQ. Trimming pared 4 bases from V and 4 bases from J, leaving 21 bases between. The CDR3 length is 16 residues. For the CDR3, the DNA is TGCGCCAGCAGCCCCGACGGGGCCACCAACTATTACGAGCAGTACTTC. This gives the protein CASSPDGATNYYEQYF. Combining the CDR3 with reference TRBV5-1 and TRBJ2-7 gives the whole variable domain KAGVTQTPRYLIKTRGQQVTLSCSPISGHRSVSWYQQTPGQGLQFLFEYFSETQRNKGNFPGRFSGRQFSNSRSEMNVSTLELGDSALYLCASSPDGATNYYEQYFGPGTRLTVT.

V and J are TRBV15 and TRBJ2-5; TRBD2 agrees at 8 bases. V lost 0 bases to trimming and J lost 5 bases; unmatched junction nucleotides: 14. From germline, CDR1 is LNHNV and CDR2 YYDKDF (reference sequence). This CDR3 is 18 amino acids long. CDR3 bases: TGTGCCACCAGCAGAGATTGGTCCTTAGCGGGAAGGGGGGAGACCCAGTACTTC. Amino acids: CATSRDWSLAGRGETQYF.

The chain has TRBV7-8 and TRBJ2-3; TRBD2 agrees at 8 bases. The V gene's germline CDR1 is SGHVS and CDR2 FQNEAQ. Losses at the gene ends were 5 bases for V and 4 bases for J; bases not matched to a gene: 11. The CDR3 is 16 residues long. The CDR3 spells CASSIPERESADTQYF. CDR3 DNA sequence: TGTGCCAGCAGCATTCCCGAGCGGGAGAGCGCAGATACGCAGTATTTT. Looking up the rest from reference TRBV7-8 and TRBJ2-3 gives the full variable domain: GAGVSQSPRYKVAKRGQDVALRCDPISGHVSLFWYQQALGQGPEFLTYFQNEAQLDKSGLPSDRFFAERPEGSVSTLKIQRTQQEDSAVYLCASSIPERESADTQYFGPGTRLTVL.

This chain uses TRBV6-5 with TRBJ2-7, with 11 bases that match TRBD1. Germline CDR1 reads MNHEY; CDR2 reads SVGAGI. Losses at the gene ends were 2 bases for V and 8 bases for J; bases not matched to a gene: 5. This CDR3 has 14 residues. The CDR3 region is CASSYGDRGWKQYF. The CDR3 DNA reads TGTGCCAGCAGTTACGGGGACAGGGGGTGGAAGCAGTACTTC.

The chain carries TRBV13 and TRBJ2-5; 9 bases are a match to TRBD1. Per the germline V gene, CDR1 is PRHDT and CDR2 is FYEKMQ (reference sequence). The CDR3 consists of 16 residues. J was trimmed by 5 bases and V by 0 bases; bases with no gene match: 7. The CDR3 region is CASSLGFTGGTETQYF. The CDR3 nucleotides are TGTGCCAGCAGCTTAGGGTTCACAGGGGGCACGGAGACCCAGTACTTC.

The CDR3 reads CASTPPSGEQFF. CDR3 coding DNA: TGTGCCAGCACCCCCCCAAGCGGTGAGCAGTTCTTC. The chain uses TRBV6-5 and TRBJ2-1; TRBD2 is a possible D gene (5 bases). The CDR3 is made up of 12 amino acids. V shed 7 bases and J shed 9 bases, with 13 bases lying between them. Germline V CDR1 and CDR2: MNHEY, SVGAGI.

The chain is built from TRBV27 and TRBJ2-7; no definite D call. CDR1 is MNHEY and CDR2 is SMNVEV in the germline V gene (reference sequence). Trimming took off 2 bases at V and 2 bases at J, with 13 bases between the two ends. The CDR3 loop spans 15 amino acids. CDR3 amino acids: CASSLAPQPPYEQYF. The CDR3 DNA sequence: TGTGCCAGCAGTTTAGCCCCCCAGCCGCCCTACGAGCAGTACTTC.

The V gene is TRBV28, the J gene TRBJ2-2; TRBD1 matches at 8 bases. V lost 6 bases and J lost 4; bases outside the gene matches: 10. Germline lookup yields CDR1 MDHEN and CDR2 SYDVKM. The CDR3 is 16 residues long. CDR3 protein: CASRDHQQGGTGELFF. CDR3 coding DNA: TGTGCCAGCAGGGACCACCAACAGGGGGGCACCGGGGAGCTGTTTTTT.

The chain recombines TRBV27 with TRBJ1-4, with D maybe TRBD1 (6 bases). The germline V gene has CDR1 MNHEY and CDR2 SMNVEV (reference sequence). CDR3 length equals 14 residues. The V gene lost 5 bases and the J gene lost 7 bases, with 14 bases spanning the gap. CDR3 loop: CASSRTVTAEKLFF. The CDR3 DNA is TGTGCCAGCAGTCGGACAGTTACGGCTGAAAAACTGTTTTTT.

The chain is built from TRBV12-5 and TRBJ2-5; D may be TRBD1 (7 bases). Trimming shortened V by 6 bases and J by 4 bases, and 15 bases separated the two germline ends. The CDR3 is 14 amino acids. Per the germline V gene, CDR1 is LGHNT and CDR2 is FRNRAP. Here the CDR3 reads CASGLGQEGETQYF. For the CDR3, the DNA is TGTGCTAGTGGCCTTGGACAGGAGGGAGAGACCCAGTACTTC. Together with reference TRBV12-5 and TRBJ2-5, the CDR3 gives the full variable domain: DARVTQTPRHKVTEMGQEVTMRCQPILGHNTVFWYRQTMMQGLELLAYFRNRAPLDDSGMPKDRFSAEMPDATLATLKIQPSEPRDSAVYFCASGLGQEGETQYFGPGTRLLVL.

This chain joins TRBV15 and TRBJ1-2, with D perhaps TRBD1 (5 bases). Germline V gene lookup returns CDR1 LNHNV and CDR2 YYDKDF (reference sequence). With 5 bases removed from V and 5 bases from J, the gap between germline ends came to 15 bases. This CDR3 has 14 amino acids. The CDR3 region is CATSRKGEGYGYTF. The CDR3 nucleotides are TGTGCCACCAGCCGGAAAGGGGAGGGATATGGCTACACCTTC.

The gene calls are TRBV6-1 and TRBJ2-3; 7 nucleotides line up with TRBD2. This CDR3 comprises 13 residues. With 4 bases clipped from V and 4 bases from J, the junction kept 2 bases outside the gene matches. CDR1 is MNHNS and CDR2 is SASEGT in the germline V gene. The CDR3 region has the DNA TGTGCCAGCAGTGCGACTAGCCCAGATACGCAGTATTTT. Translation gives CASSATSPDTQYF.

The CDR3 coding sequence is TGTGCCAGCAGCTACCCAGGGGAATCTCTGAACACCGGGGAGCTGTTTTTT. This translates into CASSYPGESLNTGELFF. The J gene is TRBJ2-2, the V gene TRBV5-8, with D possibly TRBD1 on 6 matching bases. The CDR3 totals 17 residues. Germline V gene sequence: CDR1 SGHTS, CDR2 YDEGEE. Between the trimmed V and J ends, which lost 3 bases and 1 base, there was a span of 16 bases.